The 11 T cell receptor beta chains reported below all come from one sample, sequenced in a study of T cells in Graves' hyperthyroidism and ophthalmopathy. Amplified TCR beta CDR3 regions came from RNA transcripts. During a first-round RT-PCR of the TCR CDR3, the HTBI primer set was used. From the multiplex PCR reads, TCRdb called clonotypes with MiXCR, one entry per CDR3 protein. The sample carries about 320,000 distinct CDR3 sequences, 16% recorded once. Sequenced input: blood. All receptors come from a man under 40 with Graves' hyperthyroidism.

The V gene is TRBV18, the J gene TRBJ2-7; TRBD1 matches at 7 bases. The germline V gene has CDR1 KGHSH and CDR2 LQKENI. With 2 bases clipped from V and 1 base from J, the junction kept 8 bases outside the gene matches. The CDR3 sequence is 16 residues long. The DNA for the CDR3 is TGTGCCAGCTCACCAATGAGGGACAGACCATCCTACGAGCAGTACTTC. This translates into CASSPMRDRPSYEQYF. The full variable domain, in which reference TRBV18 and TRBJ2-7 provide the parts outside the CDR3, is NAGVMQNPRHLVRRRGQEARLRCSPMKGHSHVYWYRQLPEEGLKFMVYLQKENIIDESGMPKERFSAEFPKEGPSILRIQQVVRGDSAAYFCASSPMRDRPSYEQYFGPGTRLTVT.

This clonotype was picked up a small number of times. V usage is TRBV5-1 and J usage is TRBJ2-3; D unresolved. Trimming stripped 2 bases from V and 4 bases from J, with 11 bases between. The CDR3 contains 14 residues. Germline V gene sequence: CDR1 SGHRS, CDR2 YFSETQ. The DNA of the CDR3 is TGCGCCAGCAGCTTTACAGTAGGGTCAGATACGCAGTATTTT. This encodes CASSFTVGSDTQYF. The full variable domain, rest sourced from reference TRBV5-1 and TRBJ2-3, is KAGVTQTPRYLIKTRGQQVTLSCSPISGHRSVSWYQQTPGQGLQFLFEYFSETQRNKGNFPGRFSGRQFSNSRSEMNVSTLELGDSALYLCASSFTVGSDTQYFGPGTRLTVL.

This clonotype was recorded a few times. The junction departs from germline at one end; a sequencing error may be responsible. The chain joins TRBV28 to TRBJ2-7; D remains unclear. Germline V lookup: CDR1 MDHEN, CDR2 SYDVKM. The CDR3 spans 11 residues. The CDR3 is CASSLVGEQHF. CDR3 nucleotide sequence: TGTGCCAGCAGTCTCGTTGGCGAGCAGCACTTC.

This clonotype was seen a few times. The V and J genes are TRBV11-2 and TRBJ1-5, with no clear D. The CDR3 has 13 residues. Germline V lookup: CDR1 SGHAT, CDR2 FQNNGV. V was clipped by 5 bases and J by 3 bases, with 8 bases between them. CDR3 in DNA: TGTGCCAGCAGCCTCAACATCAATCAGCCCCAGCATTTT. This translates into CASSLNINQPQHF. The entire variable domain, with the rest obtained from reference TRBV11-2 and TRBJ1-5, is as follows: EAGVAQSPRYKIIEKRQSVAFWCNPISGHATLYWYQQILGQGPKLLIQFQNNGVVDDSQLPKDRFSAERLKGVDSTLKIQPAKLEDSAVYLCASSLNINQPQHFGDGTRLSIL.

The chain joins TRBV6-1 to TRBJ2-5, with D possibly matching TRBD2 (6 bases). The CDR3 has 10 residues. V dropped 8 bases and J dropped 7 bases, with 8 bases sitting between them. CDR1 and CDR2 from the germline V gene are MNHNS and SASEGT. The CDR3 here is CASGDWTQYF. The CDR3 nucleotides read TGTGCCAGCGGGGACTGGACCCAGTACTTC.

This clonotype was detected only once. The rearrangement joins TRBV18 to TRBJ2-7; D not certain. CDR1 and CDR2 from the germline V gene are KGHSH and LQKENI. CDR3 size: 14 residues. With 3 bases removed from V and 3 bases from J, the gap between germline ends came to 12 bases. In nucleotides, the CDR3 is TGTGCCAGCTCACCTTCCATGGGCTTCTACGAGCAGTACTTC. It is translated as CASSPSMGFYEQYF.

The V and J genes are TRBV7-3 and TRBJ2-7; D possibly uses TRBD1 or TRBD2 (6 bases each). CDR3 size: 13 residues. V was pared by 10 bases and J by 2 bases, with 15 bases between. Germline CDR1 SGHTA, CDR2 FQGTGA. CDR3 DNA sequence: TGTGCCACTAGCGCGGACAGCCCCTACGAGCAGTACTTC. Protein: CATSADSPYEQYF.

Ten or more counts support this clonotype. The chain carries TRBV11-1 and TRBJ2-1, with 10 nucleotides matching TRBD2. Germline V CDR1 and CDR2: SGHAT, FQDESV (reference sequence). The CDR3 sequence is 15 residues long. Trimming removed 1 base from V and 7 bases from J; junction bases left unmatched: 4. The DNA for the CDR3 is TGTGCCAGCAGCTTAGTGGCTAGCGGGGGTAATGAGCAGTTCTTC. Translating it yields CASSLVASGGNEQFF.

This clonotype was seen at least ten times. This chain links TRBV30 with TRBJ1-2; tentative D call: TRBD1 (5 bases). Trimming took off 0 bases at V and 7 bases at J, with 15 bases between the two ends. The germline CDR1 and CDR2 sequences are GTSNPN and SVGIG (reference sequence). The CDR3 is 14 residues long. The chain's CDR3 is CAWSVLGTLGGYTF. The CDR3 region has the DNA TGTGCCTGGAGTGTACTAGGGACTTTGGGTGGCTACACCTTC.

In this sample, this clonotype turned up many times. The chain carries TRBV7-3 and TRBJ2-2; TRBD1 matches at 7 bases. There are 16 residues in the CDR3. The germline V gene has CDR1 SGHTA and CDR2 FQGTGA. Trimming at V came to 5 bases and at J to 4 bases, leaving 10 bases not matched to a gene. The CDR3 DNA reads TGTGCCAGCAGCCCCTCGGCCGGACAGGCCACCGGGGAGCTGTTTTTT. Protein: CASSPSAGQATGELFF.

This clonotype has just a few counts. The rearrangement links TRBV20-1 to TRBJ2-4; no definite D call. There are 15 residues in the CDR3. Trimming stripped 2 bases from V and 0 bases from J, with 11 bases between. Germline lookup yields CDR1 DFQATT and CDR2 SNEGSKA (reference sequence). CDR3 in DNA: TGCAGTGCTAGATCTAGACAACTAGCCAAAAACATTCAGTACTTC. Translation gives CSARSRQLAKNIQYF.